Each of the 3 T cell receptor beta chains below was sequenced from the same sample in a study of T cell repertoires in cytomegalovirus infection. TCRdb itself ran the reads through MiXCR, one entry per CDR3 protein. The table has 650,000 to 900,000 distinct CDR3 sequences, less than 35% seen once. The antigens for these receptors are not known. The material sequenced was cultured CD8+ T cells from PBMCs, taken from culture after CMV antigen stimulation. The receptors stem from a human donor in good health (CMV status not recorded). Some clones in this sample may be carry-over from other donors' samples.

Remarks on this clonotype: The junction departs from germline at one end; a sequencing error may be responsible. The chain joins TRBV19 to TRBJ2-6; D gene uncertain. This CDR3 contains 17 residues. CDR1 is LNHDA and CDR2 is SQIVND in the germline V gene (reference sequence). CDR3 coding DNA: TGTGCCAGTAGTGGGAAGTATTCTGTCTCTGCGGCCAACGTCCTGACTTTC. Amino acids: CASSGKYSVSAANVLTF.

This clonotype was detected only a few times. J is TRBJ1-2 and V is TRBV4-1, with 8 bases that match TRBD1. Trimming at V came to 4 bases and at J to 7 bases, leaving 8 bases not matched to a gene. This CDR3 region has 14 residues. Per germline, CDR1 MGHRA and CDR2 YSYEKL. CDR3 DNA sequence: TGCGCCAGCAGCCCCCCACGCAGGGGGCTTGGCTACACCTTC. Encoded protein: CASSPPRRGLGYTF.

The J gene is TRBJ2-6, the V gene TRBV6-8; D gene uncertain. The CDR3 runs 17 residues. V was cut by 3 bases and J by 0 bases, with 12 bases left in between. Germline V gives CDR1 MNHGY, CDR2 SAAAGT. CDR3 nucleotide sequence: TGTGCCAGCAGTTATCAGGAGCCCTTCTCTGGGGCCAACGTCCTGACTTTC. As protein: CASSYQEPFSGANVLTF.